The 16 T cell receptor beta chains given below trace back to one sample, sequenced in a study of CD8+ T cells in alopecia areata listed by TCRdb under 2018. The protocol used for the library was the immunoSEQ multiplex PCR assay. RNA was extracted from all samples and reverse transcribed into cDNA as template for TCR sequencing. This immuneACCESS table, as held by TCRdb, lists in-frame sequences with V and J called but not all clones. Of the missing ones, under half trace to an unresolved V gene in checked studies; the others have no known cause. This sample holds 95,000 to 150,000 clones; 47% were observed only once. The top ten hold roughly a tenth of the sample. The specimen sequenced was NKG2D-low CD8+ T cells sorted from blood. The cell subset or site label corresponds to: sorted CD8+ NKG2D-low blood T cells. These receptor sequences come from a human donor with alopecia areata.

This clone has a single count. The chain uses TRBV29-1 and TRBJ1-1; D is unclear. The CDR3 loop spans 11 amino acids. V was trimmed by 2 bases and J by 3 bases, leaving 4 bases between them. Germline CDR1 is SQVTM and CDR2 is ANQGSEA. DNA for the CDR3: TGCAGCGTTGAACTGGACACTGAAGCTTTCTTT. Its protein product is CSVELDTEAFF.

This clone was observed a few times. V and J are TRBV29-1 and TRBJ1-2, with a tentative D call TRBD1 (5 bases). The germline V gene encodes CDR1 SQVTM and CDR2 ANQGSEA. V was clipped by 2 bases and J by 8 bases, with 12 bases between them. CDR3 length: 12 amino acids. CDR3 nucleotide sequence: TGCAGCGTTGAACGAGAGACAGTAGGCTACACCTTC. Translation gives CSVERETVGYTF.

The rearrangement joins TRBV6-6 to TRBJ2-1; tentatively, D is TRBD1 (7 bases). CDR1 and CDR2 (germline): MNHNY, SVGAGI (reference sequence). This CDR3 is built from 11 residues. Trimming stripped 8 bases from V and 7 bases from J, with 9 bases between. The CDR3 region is CASPGGNEQFF. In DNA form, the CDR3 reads TGTGCCAGCCCAGGGGGGAATGAGCAGTTCTTC.

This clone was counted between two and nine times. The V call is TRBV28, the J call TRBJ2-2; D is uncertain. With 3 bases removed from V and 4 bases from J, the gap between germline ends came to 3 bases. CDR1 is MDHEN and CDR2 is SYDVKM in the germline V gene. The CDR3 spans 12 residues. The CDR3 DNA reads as TGTGCCAGCAGTTTGGGCACCGGGGAGCTGTTTTTT. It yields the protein CASSLGTGELFF.

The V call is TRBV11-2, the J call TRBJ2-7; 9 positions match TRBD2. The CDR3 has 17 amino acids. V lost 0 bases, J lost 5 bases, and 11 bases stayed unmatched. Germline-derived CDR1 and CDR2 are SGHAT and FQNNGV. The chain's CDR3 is CASSLEVLAGPGDEQYF. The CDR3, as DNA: TGTGCCAGCAGCTTAGAGGTACTAGCGGGCCCCGGAGACGAGCAGTACTTC.

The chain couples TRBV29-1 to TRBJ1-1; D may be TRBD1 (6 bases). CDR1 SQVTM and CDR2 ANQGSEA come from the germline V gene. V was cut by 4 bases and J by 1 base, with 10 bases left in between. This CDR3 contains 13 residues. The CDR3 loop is CSVGGGTNTEAFF. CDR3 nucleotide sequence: TGCAGCGTTGGAGGGGGAACGAACACTGAAGCTTTCTTT.

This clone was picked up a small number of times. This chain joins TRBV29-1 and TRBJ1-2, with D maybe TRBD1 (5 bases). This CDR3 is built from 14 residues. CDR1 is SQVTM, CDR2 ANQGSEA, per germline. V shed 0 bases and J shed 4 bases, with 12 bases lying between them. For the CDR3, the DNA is TGCAGCGTTGAAGAAGGGGCGATGGGCTATGGCTACACCTTC. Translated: CSVEEGAMGYGYTF. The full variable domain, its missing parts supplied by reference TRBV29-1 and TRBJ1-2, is SAVISQKPSRDICQRGTSLTIQCQVDSQVTMMFWYRQQPGQSLTLIATANQGSEATYESGFVIDKFPISRPNLTFSTLTVSNMSPEDSSIYLCSVEEGAMGYGYTFGSGTRLTVV.

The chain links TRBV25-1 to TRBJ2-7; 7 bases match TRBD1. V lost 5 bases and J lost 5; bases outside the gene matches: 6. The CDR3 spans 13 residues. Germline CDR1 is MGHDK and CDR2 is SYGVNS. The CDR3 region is CASSLTGNHEQYF. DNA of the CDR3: TGTGCCAGCAGTCTGACAGGGAACCACGAGCAGTACTTC.

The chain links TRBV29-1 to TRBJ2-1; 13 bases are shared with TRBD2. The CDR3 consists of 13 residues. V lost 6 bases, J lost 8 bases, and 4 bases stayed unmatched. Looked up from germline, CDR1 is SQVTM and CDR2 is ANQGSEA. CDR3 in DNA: TGCAGCGTCGGACTAGCGGGGGTGGATGAGCAGTTCTTC. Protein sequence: CSVGLAGVDEQFF.

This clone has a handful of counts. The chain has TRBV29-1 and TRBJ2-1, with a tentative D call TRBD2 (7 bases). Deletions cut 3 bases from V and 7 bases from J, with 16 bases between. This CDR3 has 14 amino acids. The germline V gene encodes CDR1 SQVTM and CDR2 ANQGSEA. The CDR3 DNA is TGCAGCGTTGAGAGGGGGGGGAGGAGGAATGAGCAGTTCTTC. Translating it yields CSVERGGRRNEQFF.

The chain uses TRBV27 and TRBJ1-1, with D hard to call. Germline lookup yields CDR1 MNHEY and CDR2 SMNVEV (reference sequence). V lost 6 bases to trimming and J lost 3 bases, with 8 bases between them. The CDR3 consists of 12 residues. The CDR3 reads CASRRGHTEAFF. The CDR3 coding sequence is TGTGCCAGCAGACGAGGCCACACTGAAGCTTTCTTT.

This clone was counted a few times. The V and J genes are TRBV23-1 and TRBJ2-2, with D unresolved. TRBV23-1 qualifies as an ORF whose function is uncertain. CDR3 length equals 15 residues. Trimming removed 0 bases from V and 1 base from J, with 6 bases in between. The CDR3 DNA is TGCGCCAGCAGTCAATCGTGGGAGAACACCGGGGAGCTGTTTTTT. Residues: CASSQSWENTGELFF.

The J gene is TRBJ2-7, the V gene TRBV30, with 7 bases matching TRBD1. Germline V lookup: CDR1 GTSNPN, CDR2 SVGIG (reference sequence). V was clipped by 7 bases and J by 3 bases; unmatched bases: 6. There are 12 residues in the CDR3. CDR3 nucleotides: TGTGCCTCCTCACAGGGGCGCTACGAGCAGTACTTC. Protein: CASSQGRYEQYF.

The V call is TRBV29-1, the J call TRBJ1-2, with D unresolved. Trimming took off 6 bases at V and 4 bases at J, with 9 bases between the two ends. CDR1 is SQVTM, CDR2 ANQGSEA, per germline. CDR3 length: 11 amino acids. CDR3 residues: CSVNGVYGYTF. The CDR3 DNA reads TGCAGCGTGAACGGGGTCTATGGCTACACCTTC.

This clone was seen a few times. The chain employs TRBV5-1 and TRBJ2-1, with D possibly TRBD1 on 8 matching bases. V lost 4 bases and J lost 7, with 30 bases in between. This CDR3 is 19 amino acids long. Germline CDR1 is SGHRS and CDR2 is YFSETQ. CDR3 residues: CASSPGQGLAGRPPNEQFF. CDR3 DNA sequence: TGCGCCAGCAGCCCCGGACAGGGCCTTGCCGGGAGGCCTCCGAATGAGCAGTTCTTC.

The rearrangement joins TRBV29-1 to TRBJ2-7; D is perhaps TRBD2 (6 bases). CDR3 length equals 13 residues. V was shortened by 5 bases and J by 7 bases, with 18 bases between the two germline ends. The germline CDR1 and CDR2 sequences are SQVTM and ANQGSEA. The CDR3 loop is CSVSQPEAGEQYF. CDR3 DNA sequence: TGCAGCGTTTCACAGCCAGAGGCGGGGGAGCAGTACTTC.